The rows below give T cell receptor beta chains drawn from one sample of a study of blood T cell repertoires in COVID-19. Repertoires were generated with immunoSEQ multiplex PCR, while TCRdb's copy carries only in-frame clones and drops some. The data contain some 54,000 clones, around four fifths of them singletons. The sequenced sample consisted of peripheral blood. These receptors all stem from an older woman with acute or convalescent COVID-19. CDR3s include the opening cysteine and the closing phenylalanine or tryptophan. The D gene is left open where the match is weak. Part of the rows lack a size; the others show once, few, many or a class for expanded clones.

cdr3_length: 13
j_call: TRBJ1-1
clone_size: NA
v_call: TRBV9
d_call: NA
cdr3_nt: TGTGCCAGCAGCGCCGCGGCACTAACTGAAGCTTTCTTT
cdr3_aa: CASSAAALTEAFF

cdr3_length: 13
j_call: TRBJ2-7
clone_size: NA
v_call: TRBV4-1
d_call: NA
cdr3_nt: TGCGCCAGCAGCCAACAGGAGGCCTACGAGCAGTACTTC
cdr3_aa: CASSQQEAYEQYF

cdr3_length: 15
j_call: TRBJ1-5
clone_size: NA
v_call: TRBV3-1/TRBV3-2
d_call: NA
cdr3_nt: TGTGCCAGCAGCCAAGGCGGGATTAGCAATCAGCCCCAGCATTTT
cdr3_aa: CASSQGGISNQPQHF

cdr3_length: 14
j_call: TRBJ2-7
clone_size: NA
v_call: TRBV2
d_call: NA
cdr3_nt: TGTGCCAGCAGTGATGGGGCAGGGTTCGGCGAGCAGTACTTC
cdr3_aa: CASSDGAGFGEQYF

cdr3_length: 11
j_call: TRBJ1-1
clone_size: NA
v_call: TRBV12-3/TRBV12-4
d_call: NA
cdr3_nt: TGTGCCAGCAGCAAAAACACTGAAGCTTTCTTT
cdr3_aa: CASSKNTEAFF

cdr3_length: 13
j_call: TRBJ1-5
clone_size: NA
v_call: TRBV3-1/TRBV3-2
d_call: NA
cdr3_nt: TGTGCCAGCAGCCTCAGTAGCAATCAGCCCCAGCATTTT
cdr3_aa: CASSLSSNQPQHF

cdr3_length: 18
j_call: TRBJ1-5
clone_size: NA
v_call: TRBV19
d_call: NA
cdr3_nt: TGTGCCAGTAGTATAGGTTGGAGGGGCAGAAAAAGTAATCAGCCCCAGCATTTT
cdr3_aa: CASSIGWRGRKSNQPQHF

cdr3_length: 15
j_call: TRBJ1-2
clone_size: NA
v_call: TRBV6-5
d_call: NA
cdr3_nt: TGTGCCAGCAGTTACGGGCGGGGGGCCGACTATGGCTACACCTTC
cdr3_aa: CASSYGRGADYGYTF

cdr3_length: 18
j_call: TRBJ1-3
clone_size: NA
v_call: TRBV5-1
d_call: NA
cdr3_nt: TGCGCCAGCAGCTTGACAGGCGGCTCCGTGCACTCTGGAAACACCATATATTTT
cdr3_aa: CASSLTGGSVHSGNTIYF

cdr3_length: 16
j_call: TRBJ1-5
clone_size: NA
v_call: TRBV5-6
d_call: NA
cdr3_nt: TGTGCCAGCAGCTTTAGGGGAGGGTACCTCAATCAGCCCCAGCATTTT
cdr3_aa: CASSFRGGYLNQPQHF

cdr3_length: 18
j_call: TRBJ2-6
clone_size: once
v_call: TRBV30
d_call: NA
cdr3_nt: TGTGCCTGGAGTGTGGGAAGGGGACAAGTCTCTGGGGCCAACGTCCTGACTTTC
cdr3_aa: CAWSVGRGQVSGANVLTF

cdr3_length: 14
j_call: TRBJ1-6
clone_size: NA
v_call: TRBV7-9
d_call: NA
cdr3_nt: TGTGCCAGCAGCCGAGGACAGTATAATTCACCCCTCCACTTT
cdr3_aa: CASSRGQYNSPLHF

cdr3_length: 16
j_call: TRBJ2-6
clone_size: NA
v_call: TRBV9
d_call: TRBD1
cdr3_nt: TGTGCCAGCAGCGCCCACAGGGGTTACGGGGCCAACGTCCTGACTTTC
cdr3_aa: CASSAHRGYGANVLTF

cdr3_length: 15
j_call: TRBJ2-7
clone_size: NA
v_call: TRBV9
d_call: NA
cdr3_nt: TGTGCCAGCAGCGTAGAACCGCAGGTCTCCTACGAGCAGTACTTC
cdr3_aa: CASSVEPQVSYEQYF

cdr3_length: 15
j_call: TRBJ1-6
clone_size: NA
v_call: TRBV28
d_call: TRBD1
cdr3_nt: TGTGCCAGCAGTTTTGTCCGACAGGGAGGTTCACCCCTCCACTTT
cdr3_aa: CASSFVRQGGSPLHF

cdr3_length: 13
j_call: TRBJ1-2
clone_size: NA
v_call: TRBV29-1
d_call: TRBD1
cdr3_nt: TGCAGCGCCTCCCGGACAGGAAACTATGGCTACACCTTC
cdr3_aa: CSASRTGNYGYTF

cdr3_length: 12
j_call: TRBJ1-2
clone_size: NA
v_call: TRBV30
d_call: NA
cdr3_nt: TGTGCCTGTCCAGGGGCACGCTATGGCTACACCTTC
cdr3_aa: CACPGARYGYTF

cdr3_length: 16
j_call: TRBJ1-3
clone_size: NA
v_call: TRBV18
d_call: NA
cdr3_nt: TGTGCCAGCTCACCAAGTATGACACTCTCTGGAAACACCATATATTTT
cdr3_aa: CASSPSMTLSGNTIYF

cdr3_length: 14
j_call: TRBJ2-1
clone_size: few
v_call: TRBV7-9
d_call: NA
cdr3_nt: TGTGCCAGCAGCCCGAGGTCGGCATACAATGAGCAGTTCTTC
cdr3_aa: CASSPRSAYNEQFF

cdr3_length: 15
j_call: TRBJ2-1
clone_size: NA
v_call: TRBV7-9
d_call: TRBD1
cdr3_nt: TGTGCCAGCAGAGCACAGGGGCGTTCCTACAATGAGCAGTTCTTC
cdr3_aa: CASRAQGRSYNEQFF

cdr3_length: 18
j_call: TRBJ2-1
clone_size: NA
v_call: TRBV19
d_call: NA
cdr3_nt: TGTGCCAGTAGTATAGTCGCCACTACGGCGGGATCAAGGAATGAGCAGTTCTTC
cdr3_aa: CASSIVATTAGSRNEQFF

cdr3_length: 15
j_call: TRBJ1-1
clone_size: NA
v_call: TRBV2
d_call: NA
cdr3_nt: TGTGCCAGCAGTGAAATGACAGGACCGAACACTGAAGCTTTCTTT
cdr3_aa: CASSEMTGPNTEAFF

cdr3_length: 15
j_call: TRBJ1-3
clone_size: NA
v_call: TRBV10-3
d_call: NA
cdr3_nt: TGTGCCATCAGTGCAACATTAGGGGTTCGAAACACCATATATTTT
cdr3_aa: CAISATLGVRNTIYF

cdr3_length: 14
j_call: TRBJ1-6
clone_size: NA
v_call: TRBV6-5
d_call: TRBD1
cdr3_nt: TGTGCCAGCAGGTTACAGGGGGCGAATTCACCCCTCCACTTT
cdr3_aa: CASRLQGANSPLHF

cdr3_length: 18
j_call: TRBJ1-1
clone_size: NA
v_call: TRBV9
d_call: NA
cdr3_nt: TGTGCCAGCAGCGTAGCCCAAAGAAGACAGGTCCGCGTCACTGAAGCTTTCTTT
cdr3_aa: CASSVAQRRQVRVTEAFF

cdr3_length: 14
j_call: TRBJ1-2
clone_size: NA
v_call: TRBV6-5
d_call: TRBD1
cdr3_nt: TGTGCCAGCAGTCCCGACGGGACAGGGATCGGCTACACCTTC
cdr3_aa: CASSPDGTGIGYTF

cdr3_length: 14
j_call: TRBJ2-3
clone_size: NA
v_call: TRBV5-5
d_call: TRBD2
cdr3_nt: TGTGCCAGCACCCCAGGACTAGCTCCAGATACGCAGTATTTT
cdr3_aa: CASTPGLAPDTQYF

cdr3_length: 14
j_call: TRBJ1-2
clone_size: once
v_call: TRBV4-2
d_call: NA
cdr3_nt: TGTGCCAGCAGCCAAGATCGTCAGGGGCATGGCTACACCTTC
cdr3_aa: CASSQDRQGHGYTF

cdr3_length: 16
j_call: TRBJ2-2
clone_size: NA
v_call: TRBV9
d_call: NA
cdr3_nt: TGTGCCAGCAGCGCCCAACAGAGCACGAACACCGGGGAGCTGTTTTTT
cdr3_aa: CASSAQQSTNTGELFF

cdr3_length: 20
j_call: TRBJ2-7
clone_size: NA
v_call: TRBV15
d_call: TRBD1
cdr3_nt: TGTGCCACCAGCAGAGAAGGGGACAGGGAGCATCCCCGTCCTTTCTACGAGCAGTACTTC
cdr3_aa: CATSREGDREHPRPFYEQYF

cdr3_length: 15
j_call: TRBJ1-4
clone_size: NA
v_call: TRBV7-2
d_call: TRBD1
cdr3_nt: TGTGCCAGCAGCTTCAACAGGGGGGCAGGTGAAAAACTGTTTTTT
cdr3_aa: CASSFNRGAGEKLFF

cdr3_length: 15
j_call: TRBJ1-2
clone_size: once
v_call: TRBV11-2
d_call: TRBD1
cdr3_nt: TGTGCCAGCTTCCTACCGCCCCACAGGGGCGGAGGCTACACCTTC
cdr3_aa: CASFLPPHRGGGYTF

cdr3_length: 16
j_call: TRBJ1-2
clone_size: NA
v_call: TRBV19
d_call: NA
cdr3_nt: TGTGCCAGTAGTATACCAACCGGGGGACTGGACTATGGCTACACCTTC
cdr3_aa: CASSIPTGGLDYGYTF

cdr3_length: 14
j_call: TRBJ1-3
clone_size: NA
v_call: TRBV6-5
d_call: NA
cdr3_nt: TGTGCCAGCAGTCCGGGTAGCTCTGGAAACACCATATATTTT
cdr3_aa: CASSPGSSGNTIYF

cdr3_length: 14
j_call: TRBJ2-1
clone_size: NA
v_call: TRBV4-1
d_call: NA
cdr3_nt: TGCGCCAGCAGCCGAGGGAGGCTATACAATGAGCAGTTCTTC
cdr3_aa: CASSRGRLYNEQFF

cdr3_length: 14
j_call: TRBJ1-2
clone_size: once
v_call: TRBV29-1
d_call: NA
cdr3_nt: TGCAGCGTTGGATCATCGACAGCTAACTATGGCTACACCTTC
cdr3_aa: CSVGSSTANYGYTF

cdr3_length: 15
j_call: TRBJ2-5
clone_size: NA
v_call: TRBV15
d_call: TRBD2
cdr3_nt: TGTGCCACCAGCAGCTCTAGCGGGAGCTCGGAGACCCAGTACTTC
cdr3_aa: CATSSSSGSSETQYF

cdr3_length: 14
j_call: TRBJ1-1
clone_size: NA
v_call: TRBV28
d_call: NA
cdr3_nt: TGTGCCAGCAGTTTAGGGGGGGGATTGGCTGAAGCTTTCTTT
cdr3_aa: CASSLGGGLAEAFF

cdr3_length: 16
j_call: TRBJ2-3
clone_size: NA
v_call: TRBV2
d_call: TRBD2
cdr3_nt: TGTGCCAGCAGTTACGGGACTAGCGGGAGAGGAGATACGCAGTATTTT
cdr3_aa: CASSYGTSGRGDTQYF

cdr3_length: 13
j_call: TRBJ2-7
clone_size: NA
v_call: TRBV5-1
d_call: NA
cdr3_nt: TGCGCCAGCAGCCGTACAGGAACCTACGAGCAGTACTTC
cdr3_aa: CASSRTGTYEQYF

cdr3_length: 17
j_call: TRBJ2-1
clone_size: NA
v_call: TRBV3-1/TRBV3-2
d_call: TRBD1
cdr3_nt: TGTGCCAGCAGCCAAGATAGAGGGACAGGGGGGGGCAATGAGCAGTTCTTC
cdr3_aa: CASSQDRGTGGGNEQFF

cdr3_length: 15
j_call: TRBJ2-1
clone_size: NA
v_call: TRBV27
d_call: TRBD1
cdr3_nt: TGTGCCAGCACTCGAGGGGGACAGGGGTACAATGAGCAGTTCTTC
cdr3_aa: CASTRGGQGYNEQFF

cdr3_length: 13
j_call: TRBJ2-1
clone_size: NA
v_call: TRBV18
d_call: NA
cdr3_nt: TGTGCCAGCTCACCATCCCCGACTAGGGAGCAGTTCTTC
cdr3_aa: CASSPSPTREQFF

cdr3_length: 16
j_call: TRBJ1-6
clone_size: NA
v_call: TRBV6-5
d_call: TRBD1
cdr3_nt: TGTGCCAGCAGTTACTTTACGGGACAGGGGAATTCACCCCTCCACTTT
cdr3_aa: CASSYFTGQGNSPLHF

cdr3_length: 15
j_call: TRBJ2-1
clone_size: once
v_call: TRBV6-4
d_call: TRBD2
cdr3_nt: TGTGCCAGCAGTGACACTAGCGGGGGCTACAATGAGCAGTTCTTC
cdr3_aa: CASSDTSGGYNEQFF

cdr3_length: 13
j_call: TRBJ2-3
clone_size: NA
v_call: TRBV5-1
d_call: NA
cdr3_nt: TGCGCCAGCAGCGGGGCCGCAACAGATACGCAGTATTTT
cdr3_aa: CASSGAATDTQYF

cdr3_length: 13
j_call: TRBJ1-6
clone_size: NA
v_call: TRBV7-2
d_call: NA
cdr3_nt: TGTGCCAGCAGCCCCGGCGGCGCCTCGCCCCTCCACTTT
cdr3_aa: CASSPGGASPLHF

cdr3_length: 13
j_call: TRBJ1-2
clone_size: NA
v_call: TRBV19
d_call: NA
cdr3_nt: TGTGCCAGTAGTATGCGGGGGCCCTATGGCTACACCTTC
cdr3_aa: CASSMRGPYGYTF

cdr3_length: 13
j_call: TRBJ1-2
clone_size: NA
v_call: TRBV15
d_call: NA
cdr3_nt: TGTGCCACCAGCAAAGGGGAGGGCCATGGCTACACCTTC
cdr3_aa: CATSKGEGHGYTF

cdr3_length: 16
j_call: TRBJ1-2
clone_size: NA
v_call: TRBV29-1
d_call: TRBD1
cdr3_nt: TGCAGCGTCGGAGGGAGGAGAGGCAGGGGGCTATCTGGCTACACCTTC
cdr3_aa: CSVGGRRGRGLSGYTF

cdr3_length: 13
j_call: TRBJ1-2
clone_size: NA
v_call: TRBV12-3/TRBV12-4
d_call: NA
cdr3_nt: TGTGCCAGCAGTCCTGAGGGCCCCTATGGCTACACCTTC
cdr3_aa: CASSPEGPYGYTF

cdr3_length: 14
j_call: TRBJ2-7
clone_size: NA
v_call: TRBV4-1
d_call: TRBD2
cdr3_nt: TGCGCCAGCAGCCAAGGGACTAGTTACTACGAGCAGTACTTC
cdr3_aa: CASSQGTSYYEQYF

cdr3_length: 13
j_call: TRBJ1-2
clone_size: NA
v_call: TRBV19
d_call: NA
cdr3_nt: TGTGCCAGTACCGGGGACATAACGAGGGGCTACACCTTC
cdr3_aa: CASTGDITRGYTF

cdr3_length: 14
j_call: TRBJ1-1
clone_size: NA
v_call: TRBV6-5
d_call: TRBD1
cdr3_nt: TGTGCCAGCAGTTACGACAGGGGAATCACTGAAGCTTTCTTT
cdr3_aa: CASSYDRGITEAFF

cdr3_length: 15
j_call: TRBJ2-1
clone_size: NA
v_call: TRBV5-4
d_call: NA
cdr3_nt: TGTGCTACCACAAGTGGGGCAAGCTCCTACAATGAGCAGTTCTTC
cdr3_aa: CATTSGASSYNEQFF